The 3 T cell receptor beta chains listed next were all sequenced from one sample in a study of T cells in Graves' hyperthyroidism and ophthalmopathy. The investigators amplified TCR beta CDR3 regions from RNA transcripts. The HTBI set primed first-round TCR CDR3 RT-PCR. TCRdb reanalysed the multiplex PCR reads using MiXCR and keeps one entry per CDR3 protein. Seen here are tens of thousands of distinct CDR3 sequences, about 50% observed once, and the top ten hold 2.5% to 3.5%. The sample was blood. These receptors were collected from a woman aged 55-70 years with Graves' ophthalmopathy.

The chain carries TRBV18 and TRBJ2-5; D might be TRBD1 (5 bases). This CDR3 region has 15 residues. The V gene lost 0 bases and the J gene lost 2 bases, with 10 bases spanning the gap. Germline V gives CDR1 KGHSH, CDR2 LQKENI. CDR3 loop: CASSPPSGLQETQYF. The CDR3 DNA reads TGTGCCAGCTCACCACCGTCAGGGCTACAAGAGACCCAGTACTTC.

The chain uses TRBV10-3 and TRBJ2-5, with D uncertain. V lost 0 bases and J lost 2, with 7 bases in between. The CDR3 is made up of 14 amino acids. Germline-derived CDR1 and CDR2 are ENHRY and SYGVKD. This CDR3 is CAISESGPQETQYF. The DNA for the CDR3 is TGTGCCATCAGTGAGTCTGGGCCTCAAGAGACCCAGTACTTC.

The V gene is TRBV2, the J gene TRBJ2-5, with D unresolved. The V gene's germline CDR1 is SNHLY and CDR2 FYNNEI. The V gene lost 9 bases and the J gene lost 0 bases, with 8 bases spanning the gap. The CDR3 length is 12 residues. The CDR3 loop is CASEGDQETQYF. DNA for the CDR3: TGTGCCAGTGAAGGTGACCAAGAGACCCAGTACTTC.